At least ten counts were recorded for the clone carrying this T cell receptor beta chain. No antigen is known for it. Other DNA sequences in the sample encode the same CDR3. This record comes from a study of shared clonotypes between healthy human individuals. Findings of the study overall: Memory subsets generally showed smaller estimated richness than naive subsets did.

Trimming took 5 bases from V and 3 from J, leaving 8 bases between them. This CDR3 spans 13 amino acids. Germline V CDR1 and CDR2: ENHRY, SYGVKD. Clones were sequenced by immunoSEQ multiplex PCR, and TCRdb holds only the in-frame ones, with some missing. The top ten clones hold 1.5% to 2% of a sample with 550,000 to 700,000 clones, around 73% of them seen once. What was sequenced was memory CD4+ T cells sorted from blood. Subset indicated: CD45RA-negative fraction. This chain uses TRBV10-3 with TRBJ1-5, with D possibly TRBD1 on 6 matching bases. The TCR originated in a woman aged 25 to 39 in good health. The CDR3 DNA reads as TGTGCCATCAGTCCGGGACACAATCAGCCCCAGCATTTT. Its translation: CAISPGHNQPQHF.